The 29 T cell receptor beta chains given below trace back to one sample, sequenced in a study of low-dose radiotherapy and immunotherapy resistance in tumors. Primers targeting TRAV and TRBV primed first-strand cDNA, covering alpha and beta chains. With a V-primer adapter and a constant-region primer, TCRs were amplified for roughly 21 PCR cycles. TCRdb reprocessed the reads with MiXCR, giving one entry per CDR3 protein. The table shows about 13,000 distinct CDR3 sequences, with over 55% occurring only once. These receptors were taken from a human donor with advanced metastatic prostate, ovarian, gallbladder or colorectal cancer (not recorded which). This table probably holds off-target reads from a library built for another chain.

The chain employs TRBV5-1 and TRBJ2-1, with a weak D call TRBD2 (5 bases). Germline V lookup: CDR1 SGHRS, CDR2 YFSETQ. This CDR3 is built from 12 residues. V shed 5 bases and J shed 8 bases, with 11 bases lying between them. CDR3 DNA: TGCGCCAGCAGGGGTGGAGGCTATGAGCAGTTCTTC. Its protein is CASRGGGYEQFF.

In its sample, this clonotype was seen a few times. This chain joins TRBV6-1 and TRBJ1-5, with D uncertain. There are 13 residues in the CDR3. Trimming took 7 bases from V and 1 from J, leaving 8 bases between them. Germline values: CDR1 MNHNS, CDR2 SASEGT. The CDR3 nucleotides are TGTGCCAGCAAACCCCTCAGCAATCAGCCCCAGCATTTT. It codes for CASKPLSNQPQHF.

The chain carries TRBV10-3 and TRBJ2-1; TRBD2 aligns across 8 bases. Germline V gives CDR1 ENHRY, CDR2 SYGVKD. This CDR3 has 13 residues. V dropped 7 bases and J dropped 7; count of bases not matched to a gene: 6. The CDR3 DNA follows: TGTGCCATCAAACGGGAGGGCCGGAATGAGCAGTTCTTC. Translation gives CAIKREGRNEQFF.

This chain uses TRBV7-9 with TRBJ1-1, with D unresolved. There are 13 residues in the CDR3. The germline V gene encodes CDR1 SEHNR and CDR2 FQNEAQ (reference sequence). Trimming removed 2 bases at V and 2 bases at J, with 6 bases between. Here the CDR3 DNA reads TGTGCCAGCAGCTTATCCGGAAACACTGAAGCTTTCTTT. Protein: CASSLSGNTEAFF.

This clonotype was detected a few times. The chain combines TRBV7-2 with TRBJ2-5; D is unclear. The CDR3 consists of 13 residues. Germline CDR1 reads SGHTA; CDR2 reads FQGNSA. The V gene lost 3 bases and the J gene lost 0 bases, with 5 bases spanning the gap. CDR3 in amino acids: CASSFGNQETQYF. The CDR3 nucleotides read TGTGCCAGCAGCTTCGGCAACCAAGAGACCCAGTACTTC.

This clonotype has a handful of counts. The V and J genes are TRBV7-8 and TRBJ2-3; possibly TRBD2 for D (5 bases). CDR1 is SGHVS and CDR2 is FQNEAQ in the germline V gene. Trimming took off 5 bases at V and 1 base at J, with 13 bases between the two ends. The CDR3 is 15 residues long. The CDR3 reads CASSVRSAGTDTQYF. CDR3 sequence (DNA): TGTGCCAGCAGCGTACGATCAGCGGGCACAGATACGCAGTATTTT.

V is TRBV20-1 and J is TRBJ1-1; maybe TRBD1 (6 bases). This CDR3 has 16 residues. Trimming pared 4 bases from V and 6 bases from J, leaving 24 bases between. Germline V gene sequence: CDR1 DFQATT, CDR2 SNEGSKA (reference sequence). CDR3 region: CSAKPTARQGRPEAFF. The CDR3 DNA follows: TGCAGTGCTAAACCGACAGCCAGGCAGGGGCGGCCTGAAGCTTTCTTT.

Here the CDR3 DNA reads TGTGCCAGCAGCTTAGGGACAGGACCCACCTACGAGCAGTACTTC. This gives the protein CASSLGTGPTYEQYF. The rearrangement joins TRBV7-6 to TRBJ2-7, with 7 positions matching TRBD1. CDR1 is SGHVS, CDR2 FNYEAQ, per germline. This CDR3 is built from 15 residues. V lost 1 base and J lost 2; bases outside the gene matches: 5.

The rearrangement links TRBV12-3 or TRBV12-4 to TRBJ2-1; D might be TRBD2 (6 bases). Trimming removed 6 bases at V and 0 bases at J, with 12 bases between. CDR3 size: 15 residues. Written as DNA, the CDR3 is TGTGCCAGCAGCCGTAGCGGTACCTCCTACAATGAGCAGTTCTTC. Translation gives CASSRSGTSYNEQFF.

The chain couples TRBV7-2 to TRBJ1-5, with D maybe TRBD1 (5 bases). Germline values: CDR1 SGHTA, CDR2 FQGNSA. Trimming cost V 0 bases and J 6 bases, with 9 bases left between them. The length of the CDR3 is 14 residues. As DNA, the CDR3 is TGTGCCAGCAGCTTAGCAGGGGTCGGTCAGCCCCAGCATTTT. Translated: CASSLAGVGQPQHF.

The genes are TRBV6-2 or TRBV6-3 and TRBJ2-2; 12 positions match TRBD2. This CDR3 spans 18 amino acids. V shed 4 bases, J shed 3 bases, and the junction held 9 bases outside the gene matches. Germline CDR1 MNHEY, CDR2 SVGEGT. The CDR3, as DNA: TGTGCCAGCAGTTCGACTAGCGGGAGACCCCCGTACACCGGGGAGCTGTTTTTT. This sequence encodes CASSSTSGRPPYTGELFF.

This clonotype was picked up one time. This chain links TRBV12-3 or TRBV12-4 with TRBJ1-1; no firm D call. This CDR3 has 13 residues. With 5 bases removed from V and 6 bases from J, the gap between germline ends came to 13 bases. The CDR3 nucleotides read TGTGCCAGCAGTCCGTTCGCGAGCGCTGAAGCTTTCTTT. Its protein product is CASSPFASAEAFF.

The chain joins TRBV29-1 to TRBJ2-1; 8 nucleotides match TRBD2. The V and J ends lost 6 bases and 5 bases, in that order; junction bases with no gene match: 18. CDR3 length: 17 amino acids. Per the germline V gene, CDR1 is SQVTM and CDR2 is ANQGSEA. CDR3 sequence reads: CSVRLWTSRTMHNEQFF. For the CDR3, the DNA is TGCAGCGTACGATTATGGACTAGCCGAACCATGCACAATGAGCAGTTCTTC.

The chain carries TRBV12-3 or TRBV12-4 and TRBJ1-5, with 9 bases fitting TRBD1. The CDR3 covers 16 residues. Trimming cost V 11 bases and J 2 bases; bases outside gene matches: 13. The CDR3 loop is CAVQTGGSVGNQPQHF. CDR3 coding DNA: TGTGCCGTCCAGACAGGGGGGTCTGTGGGCAATCAGCCCCAGCATTTT.

The chain carries TRBV5-6 and TRBJ1-5; 8 bases are a match to TRBD1. The CDR3 is 15 residues long. CDR1 SGHDT and CDR2 YYEEEE come from the germline V gene. V was clipped by 0 bases and J by 1 base; unmatched bases: 0. This CDR3 reads CASSLAGGSNQPQHF. The CDR3 DNA reads TGTGCCAGCAGCTTGGCAGGGGGCAGCAATCAGCCCCAGCATTTT.

This chain joins TRBV28 and TRBJ2-1; 9 bases match TRBD2. V dropped 2 bases and J dropped 10; count of bases not matched to a gene: 6. The CDR3 extends over 14 amino acids. Germline CDR1 and CDR2: MDHEN and SYDVKM. CDR3 nucleotide sequence: TGTGCCAGCAGTTTAGGAGCGGGAGGTTTGGAGCAGTTCTTC. Translating gives CASSLGAGGLEQFF.

This clonotype was recorded a few times. This chain uses TRBV6-2 or TRBV6-3 with TRBJ2-3; 9 nucleotides align to TRBD2. From germline, CDR1 is MNHEY and CDR2 SVGEGT. V shed 2 bases and J 13 bases; nucleotides not matched to a gene: 4. The CDR3 is 12 residues long. The CDR3 here is CASSYIAGEEYF. The CDR3 DNA sequence: TGTGCCAGCAGTTACATAGCGGGAGAGGAGTATTTT.

The chain is built from TRBV28 and TRBJ1-5; a possible D gene is TRBD1 (5 bases). The CDR3 spans 11 residues. Trimming removed 6 bases from V and 13 bases from J, with 13 bases in between. Looked up from germline, CDR1 is MDHEN and CDR2 is SYDVKM. The CDR3 nucleotides read TGTGCCAGCAGGGGGTCAGGGCTTCAGCATTTT. Protein: CASRGSGLQHF.

The rearrangement uses TRBV11-3 and TRBJ2-3; D call uncertain. Germline V gives CDR1 SGHNT, CDR2 YENEEA. The CDR3 has 13 amino acids. V was cut by 2 bases and J by 5 bases, with 8 bases left in between. The CDR3 is CASSLSDGDTQYF. The CDR3 DNA sequence: TGTGCCAGCAGCTTATCTGACGGAGATACGCAGTATTTT.

V usage is TRBV21-1 and J usage is TRBJ1-5; the table's D call, TRBD1, has no DNA check behind it. TRBV21-1 is labeled a pseudogene. The CDR3 extends over 16 amino acids. CDR3 protein: CASSKHEGTSGQPQHF. CDR3 bases: TGTGCCAGCAGCAAACATGAGGGGACATCAGGGCAGCCCCAGCATTTT.

The chain couples TRBV6-1 to TRBJ2-1, with 9 bases matching TRBD1. Germline V lookup: CDR1 MNHNS, CDR2 SASEGT. This CDR3 region has 14 residues. Trimming took 8 bases from V and 3 from J; bases not matched to a gene: 5. The CDR3 DNA reads TGTGCCAGCTGGGGACAGGGAGGCTACAATGAGCAGTTCTTC. Amino acid sequence: CASWGQGGYNEQFF.

The chain is built from TRBV19 and TRBJ2-2; 8 positions match TRBD1. The trim removed 5 bases at V and 5 bases at J, leaving 7 bases unmatched. The CDR3 consists of 15 residues. CDR1 LNHDA and CDR2 SQIVND come from the germline V gene (reference sequence). This chain's CDR3 is CASSLGQGRTGELFF. The CDR3 DNA is TGTGCCAGTAGTCTTGGACAGGGAAGGACCGGGGAGCTGTTTTTT.

The chain combines TRBV10-3 with TRBJ2-5, with 9 bases fitting TRBD1. The CDR3 length is 17 residues. Unmatched junction bases numbered 14, after V lost 4 bases and J lost 5 bases. Germline assignment: CDR1 ENHRY and CDR2 SYGVKD. The CDR3 sequence: CAISGVGQGLTRETQYF. In DNA form, the CDR3 reads TGTGCCATCAGTGGCGTGGGACAGGGCTTAACGCGGGAGACCCAGTACTTC.

This rearrangement joins TRBV6-2 or TRBV6-3 to TRBJ1-5, with D perhaps TRBD1 (6 bases). The germline V gene encodes CDR1 MNHEY and CDR2 SVGEGT. The CDR3 has 15 amino acids. V lost 6 bases, J lost 2 bases, and 14 bases lay in between. The CDR3 coding sequence is TGTGCCAGCAGAGGTACAGGGAACGGCAATCAGCCCCAGCATTTT. Encoded protein: CASRGTGNGNQPQHF.

The chain links TRBV28 to TRBJ2-3; D call uncertain. Trimming removed 4 bases from V and 4 bases from J, with 9 bases in between. CDR1 MDHEN and CDR2 SYDVKM come from the germline V gene. This CDR3 comprises 13 residues. The CDR3 DNA is TGTGCCAGCAGTTATAAGGGTGCAGATACGCAGTATTTT. Protein product: CASSYKGADTQYF. The complete variable domain, with remaining parts taken from reference TRBV28 and TRBJ2-3, reads DVKVTQSSRYLVKRTGEKVFLECVQDMDHENMFWYRQDPGLGLRLIYFSYDVKMKEKGDIPEGYSVSREKKERFSLILESASTNQTSMYLCASSYKGADTQYFGPGTRLTVL.

CDR3 bases: TGTGCCAGCAGTTACGGGACAGGCGAGAAAACCTTC. This sequence encodes CASSYGTGEKTF. This chain joins TRBV6-5 and TRBJ1-2; 8 nucleotides agree with TRBD1. The CDR3 length is 12 residues. J lost 14 bases, V lost 2 bases, and 7 bases had no gene match. CDR1 MNHEY and CDR2 SVGAGI come from the germline V gene.

The rearrangement links TRBV25-1 to TRBJ2-7, with unresolved D. The length of the CDR3 is 12 residues. Germline V gene lookup returns CDR1 MGHDK and CDR2 SYGVNS. Trimming removed 6 bases from V and 2 bases from J, with 8 bases in between. The CDR3 coding sequence is TGTGCCAGCAGGGACGTTACCTACGAGCAGTACTTC. This sequence encodes CASRDVTYEQYF.

The chain has TRBV4-1 and TRBJ2-1; TRBD2 aligns across 7 bases. J gave up 7 bases and V 0 bases, and 12 bases lay outside the gene matches. Germline-derived CDR1 and CDR2 are MGHRA and YSYEKL. The CDR3 spans 17 residues. For the CDR3, the DNA is TGCGCCAGCAGCCAAGACCCGATTGGCGGGGGAGGTAATGAGCAGTTCTTC. As protein: CASSQDPIGGGGNEQFF.

The V gene is TRBV6-2 or TRBV6-3, the J gene TRBJ2-5; D gene uncertain. CDR1 is MNHEY and CDR2 is SVGEGT in the germline V gene. The CDR3 loop spans 11 amino acids. Trimming stripped 6 bases from V and 4 bases from J, with 6 bases between. CDR3 in DNA: TGTGCCAGCAGCTGGAGAGAGACCCAGTACTTC. As protein: CASSWRETQYF.